This TCR beta chain was recovered during a study of CD8 T cells in Susac syndrome. Points from the study as a whole: An acknowledgment was made by the study that its TCR sequencing and HLA analysis involved relatively few individuals.

On this clonotype: What it recognizes is unknown.

The germline gives CDR1 SEHNR, CDR2 FQNEAQ (reference sequence). The CDR3 is 14 amino acids. V lost 6 bases and J 3 bases, leaving 14 bases between the germline ends. High-throughput TCR beta sequencing covered peripheral CD8+ and CD4+ T cells. RNA totalling 0.5 to 1 ug underwent reverse transcription with random hexamers. immunoSEQ multiplex PCR amplified TCR beta CDR3 across 54 Vbeta, 13 Jbeta. TCRdb reprocessed the immunoSEQ multiplex PCR reads with MiXCR, giving one entry per CDR3 protein. This table has some 140,000 distinct CDR3 sequences, roughly 94% appearing once. This chain uses TRBV7-9 with TRBJ1-2; D is perhaps TRBD1 (6 bases). Sequenced material: CD8+ T cells from PBMCs. The TCR was taken from a human donor with Susac syndrome. The CDR3 DNA reads TGTGCCAGCAGTATCCCAGGGGAGGACTATGGCTACACCTTC. It codes for CASSIPGEDYGYTF.